This T cell receptor beta chain came from a study of T cell changes during pregnancy in multiple sclerosis. V shed 2 bases and J 8 bases; nucleotides not matched to a gene: 6. This CDR3 has 13 amino acids. Per germline, CDR1 SGHRS and CDR2 YFSETQ. Repertoires were generated with immunoSEQ multiplex PCR, while TCRdb's copy carries only in-frame clones and drops some. The sample lists approximately 100,000 clones; 92% were seen once. The chain recombines TRBV5-1 with TRBJ1-2, with 7 bases that match TRBD1. Material: peripheral blood, obtained after pregnancy. This TCR was sampled from a female donor in good health, enrolled as a control in a pregnancy study. CDR3 sequence: CASSLYRGSGYTF. CDR3 in DNA: TGCGCCAGCAGCTTATACAGGGGATCGGGCTACACCTTC. The full variable domain, completed using reference TRBV5-1 and TRBJ1-2, is KAGVTQTPRYLIKTRGQQVTLSCSPISGHRSVSWYQQTPGQGLQFLFEYFSETQRNKGNFPGRFSGRQFSNSRSEMNVSTLELGDSALYLCASSLYRGSGYTFGSGTRLTVV.